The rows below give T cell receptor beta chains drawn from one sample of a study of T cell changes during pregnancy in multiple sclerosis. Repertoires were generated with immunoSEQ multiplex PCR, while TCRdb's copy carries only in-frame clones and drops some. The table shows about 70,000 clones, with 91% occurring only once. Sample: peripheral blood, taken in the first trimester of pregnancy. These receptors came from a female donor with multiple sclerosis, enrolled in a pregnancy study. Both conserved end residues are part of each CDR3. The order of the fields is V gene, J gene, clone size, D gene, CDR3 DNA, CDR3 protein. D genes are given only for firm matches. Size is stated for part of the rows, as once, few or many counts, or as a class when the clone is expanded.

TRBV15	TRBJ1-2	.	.	TGTGCCACCAGCAGAGATCCAGGCTATGGCTACACCTTC	CATSRDPGYGYTF
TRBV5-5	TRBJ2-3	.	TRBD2	TGTGCCAGCAGCGTACGGCCGGGACTAGCGGGAGCAGATACGCAGTATTTT	CASSVRPGLAGADTQYF
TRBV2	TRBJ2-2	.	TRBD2	TGTGCCAGACCGACTAGCGGCGACACCGGGGAGCTGTTTTTT	CARPTSGDTGELFF
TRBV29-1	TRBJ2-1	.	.	TGCAGCGTTGTTCCGTTGAGCTCCTACAATGAGCAGTTCTTC	CSVVPLSSYNEQFF
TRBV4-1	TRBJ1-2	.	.	TGCGCCAGCAGCCAAGATACAGGCTATGGCTACACCTTC	CASSQDTGYGYTF
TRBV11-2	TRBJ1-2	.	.	TGTGCCAGCAGCTTAGATGACGGGGGGGTGGATAACTATGGCTACACCTTC	CASSLDDGGVDNYGYTF
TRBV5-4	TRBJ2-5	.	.	TGTGCCAGCAGCTTGGATAGGGCAGGGCCGTACCAAGAGACCCAGTACTTC	CASSLDRAGPYQETQYF
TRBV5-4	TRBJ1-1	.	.	TGTGCCAGCAGCCCCGGGGGGGTGCCCGAAGCTTTCTTT	CASSPGGVPEAFF
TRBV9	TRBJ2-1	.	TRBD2	TGTGCCAGCAGCGGGACTAGCGGGAGAGTCGATGAGCAGTTCTTC	CASSGTSGRVDEQFF
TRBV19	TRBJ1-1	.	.	TGTGCCAGCAGGAGTGGGAGACGGGGGGGCACTGAAGCTTTCTTT	CASRSGRRGGTEAFF
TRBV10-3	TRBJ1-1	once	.	TGTGCCATCAGTGACGCAGCTGAAGCTTTCTTT	CAISDAAEAFF